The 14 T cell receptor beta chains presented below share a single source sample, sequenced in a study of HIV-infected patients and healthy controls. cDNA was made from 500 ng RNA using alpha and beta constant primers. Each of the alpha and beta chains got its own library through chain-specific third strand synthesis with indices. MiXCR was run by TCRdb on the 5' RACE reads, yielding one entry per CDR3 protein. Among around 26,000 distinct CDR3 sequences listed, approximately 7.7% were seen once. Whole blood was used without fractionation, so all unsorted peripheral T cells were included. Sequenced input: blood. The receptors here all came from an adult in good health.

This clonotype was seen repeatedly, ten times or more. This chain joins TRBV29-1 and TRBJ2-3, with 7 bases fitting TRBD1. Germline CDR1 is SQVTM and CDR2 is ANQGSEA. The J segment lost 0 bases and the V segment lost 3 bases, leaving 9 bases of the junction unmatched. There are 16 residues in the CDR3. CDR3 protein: CSVEDRMETSTDTQYF. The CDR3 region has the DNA TGCAGCGTTGAGGACAGGATGGAGACTAGCACAGATACGCAGTATTTT.

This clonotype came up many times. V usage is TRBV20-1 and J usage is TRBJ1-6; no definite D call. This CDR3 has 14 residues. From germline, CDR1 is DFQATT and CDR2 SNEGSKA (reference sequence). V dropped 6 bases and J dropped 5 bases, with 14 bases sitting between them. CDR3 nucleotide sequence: TGCAGTGCGAGCGAGGTTCCCGATAATTCACCCCTCCACTTT. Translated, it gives CSASEVPDNSPLHF.

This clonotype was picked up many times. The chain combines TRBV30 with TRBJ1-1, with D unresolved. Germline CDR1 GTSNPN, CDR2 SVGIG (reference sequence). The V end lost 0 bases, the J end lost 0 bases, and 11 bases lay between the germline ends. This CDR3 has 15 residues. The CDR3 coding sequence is TGTGCCTGGAGTGTACGGACGGTCATGAACACTGAAGCTTTCTTT. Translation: CAWSVRTVMNTEAFF.

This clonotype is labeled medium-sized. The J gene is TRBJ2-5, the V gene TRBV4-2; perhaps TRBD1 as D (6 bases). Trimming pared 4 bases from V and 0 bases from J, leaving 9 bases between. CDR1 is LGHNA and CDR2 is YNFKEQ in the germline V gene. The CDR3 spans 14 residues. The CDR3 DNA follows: TGTGCCAGCAGCCGACAGGTGTACCAAGAGACCCAGTACTTC. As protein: CASSRQVYQETQYF.

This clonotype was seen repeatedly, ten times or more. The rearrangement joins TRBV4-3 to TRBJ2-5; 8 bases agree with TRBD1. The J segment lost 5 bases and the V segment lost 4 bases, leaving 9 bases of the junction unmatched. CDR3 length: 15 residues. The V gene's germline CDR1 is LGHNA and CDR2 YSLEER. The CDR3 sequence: CASSPRWTGQETQYF. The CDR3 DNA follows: TGCGCCAGCAGCCCCCGTTGGACAGGGCAGGAGACCCAGTACTTC.

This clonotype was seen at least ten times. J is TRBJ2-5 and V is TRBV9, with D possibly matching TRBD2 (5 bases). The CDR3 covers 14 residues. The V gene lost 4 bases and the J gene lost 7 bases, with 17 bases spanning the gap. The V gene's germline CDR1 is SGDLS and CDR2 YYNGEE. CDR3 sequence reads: CASSPPEEEGTQYF. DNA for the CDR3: TGTGCCAGCAGCCCCCCGGAGGAGGAAGGGACCCAGTACTTC.

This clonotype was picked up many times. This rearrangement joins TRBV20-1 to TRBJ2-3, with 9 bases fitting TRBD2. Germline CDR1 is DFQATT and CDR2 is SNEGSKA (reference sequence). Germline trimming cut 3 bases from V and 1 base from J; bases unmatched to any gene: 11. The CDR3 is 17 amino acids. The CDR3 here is CSASSSGGPKGTDTQYF. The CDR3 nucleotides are TGCAGTGCTAGCAGTAGCGGGGGACCCAAGGGCACAGATACGCAGTATTTT.

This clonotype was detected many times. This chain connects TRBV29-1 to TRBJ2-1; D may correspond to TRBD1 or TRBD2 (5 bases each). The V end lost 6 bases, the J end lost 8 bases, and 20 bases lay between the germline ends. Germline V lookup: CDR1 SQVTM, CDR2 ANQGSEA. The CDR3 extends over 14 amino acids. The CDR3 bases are TGCAGCGTCGGAAGAGAAGGGTCGGGACATGAGCAGTTCTTC. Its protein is CSVGREGSGHEQFF.

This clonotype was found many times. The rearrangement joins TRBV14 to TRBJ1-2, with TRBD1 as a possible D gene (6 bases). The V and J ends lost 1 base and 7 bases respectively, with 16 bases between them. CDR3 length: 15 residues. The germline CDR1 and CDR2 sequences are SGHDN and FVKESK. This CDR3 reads CASSQGTAPPAGYTF. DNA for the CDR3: TGTGCCAGCAGCCAAGGGACAGCCCCACCAGCTGGCTACACCTTC.

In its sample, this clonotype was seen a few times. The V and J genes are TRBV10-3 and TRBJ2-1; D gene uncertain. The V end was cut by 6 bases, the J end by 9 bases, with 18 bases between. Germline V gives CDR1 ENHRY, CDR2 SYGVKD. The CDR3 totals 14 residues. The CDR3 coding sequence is TGTGCCATCAGCGACGAAAAAAAGGGTGGTGAGCAGTTCTTC. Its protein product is CAISDEKKGGEQFF.

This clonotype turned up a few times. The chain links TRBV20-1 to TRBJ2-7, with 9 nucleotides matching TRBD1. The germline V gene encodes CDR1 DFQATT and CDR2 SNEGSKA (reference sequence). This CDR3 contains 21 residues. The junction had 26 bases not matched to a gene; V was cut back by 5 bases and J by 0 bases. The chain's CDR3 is CSAEGGKGSLRQGVSSYEQYF. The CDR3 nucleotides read TGCAGTGCTGAAGGGGGTAAAGGGTCCCTGAGACAGGGGGTTTCCTCCTACGAGCAGTACTTC.

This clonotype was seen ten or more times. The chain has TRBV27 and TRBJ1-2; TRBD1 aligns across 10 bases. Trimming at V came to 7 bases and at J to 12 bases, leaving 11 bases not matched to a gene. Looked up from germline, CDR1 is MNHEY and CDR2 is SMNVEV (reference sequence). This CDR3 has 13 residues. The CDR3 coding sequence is TGTGCCAGCATCCCGCGGGACAGGGGATCTCACACCTTC. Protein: CASIPRDRGSHTF.

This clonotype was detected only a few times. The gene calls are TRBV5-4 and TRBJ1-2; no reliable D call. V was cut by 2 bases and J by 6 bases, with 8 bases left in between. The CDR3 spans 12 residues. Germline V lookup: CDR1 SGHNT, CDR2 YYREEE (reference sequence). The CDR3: CASSLWPDGYTF. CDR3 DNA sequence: TGTGCCAGCAGCTTATGGCCGGATGGCTACACCTTC.

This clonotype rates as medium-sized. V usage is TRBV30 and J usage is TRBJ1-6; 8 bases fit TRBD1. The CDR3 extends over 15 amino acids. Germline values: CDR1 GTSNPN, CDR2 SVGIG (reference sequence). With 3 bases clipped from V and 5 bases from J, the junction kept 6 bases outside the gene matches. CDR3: CAWSRQGINNSPLHF. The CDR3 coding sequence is TGTGCCTGGAGCCGACAGGGGATAAATAATTCACCCCTCCACTTT. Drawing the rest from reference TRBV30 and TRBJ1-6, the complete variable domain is SQTIHQWPATLVQPVGSPLSLECTVEGTSNPNLYWYRQAAGRGLQLLFYSVGIGQISSEVPQNLSASRPQDRQFILSSKKLLLSDSGFYLCAWSRQGINNSPLHFGNGTRLTVT.